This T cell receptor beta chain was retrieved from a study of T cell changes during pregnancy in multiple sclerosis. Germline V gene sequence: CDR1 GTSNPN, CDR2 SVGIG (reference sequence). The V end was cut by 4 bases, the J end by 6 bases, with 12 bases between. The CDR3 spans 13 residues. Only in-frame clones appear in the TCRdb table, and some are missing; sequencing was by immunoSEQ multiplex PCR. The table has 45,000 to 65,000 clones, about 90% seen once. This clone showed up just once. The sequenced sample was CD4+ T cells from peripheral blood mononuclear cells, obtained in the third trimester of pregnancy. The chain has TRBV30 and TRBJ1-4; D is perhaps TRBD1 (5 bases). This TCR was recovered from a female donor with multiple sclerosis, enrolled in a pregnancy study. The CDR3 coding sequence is TGTGCCTGGATGATAGGGGTGGATGAAAAACTGTTTTTT. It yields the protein CAWMIGVDEKLFF.